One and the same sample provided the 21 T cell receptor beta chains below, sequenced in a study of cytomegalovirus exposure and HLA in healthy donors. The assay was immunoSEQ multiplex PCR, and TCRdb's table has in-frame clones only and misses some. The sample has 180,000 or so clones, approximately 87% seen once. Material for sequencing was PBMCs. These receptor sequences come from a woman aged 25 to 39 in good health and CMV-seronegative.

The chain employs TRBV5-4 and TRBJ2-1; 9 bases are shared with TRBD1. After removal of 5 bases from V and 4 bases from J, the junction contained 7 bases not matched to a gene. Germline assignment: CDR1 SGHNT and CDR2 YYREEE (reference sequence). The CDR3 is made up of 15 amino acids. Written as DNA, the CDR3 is TGTGCCAGCAGACCCCCCGGGACAGGGTACAATGAGCAGTTCTTC. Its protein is CASRPPGTGYNEQFF.

CDR3 region: CASSLALLMPKTGGSDEQFF. Here the CDR3 DNA reads TGTGCCAGCAGCTTAGCTTTGCTTATGCCGAAGACAGGGGGCAGCGATGAGCAGTTCTTC. The chain recombines TRBV7-2 with TRBJ2-1; 10 bases align to TRBD1. The CDR3 spans 20 residues. J lost 8 bases, V lost 0 bases, and 19 bases had no gene match. CDR1 is SGHTA, CDR2 FQGNSA, per germline.

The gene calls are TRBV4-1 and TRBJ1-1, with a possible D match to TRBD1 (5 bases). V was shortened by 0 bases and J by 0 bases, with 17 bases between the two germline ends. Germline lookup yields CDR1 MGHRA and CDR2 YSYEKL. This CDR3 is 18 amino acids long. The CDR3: CASSQERSGKGMNTEAFF. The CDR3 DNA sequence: TGCGCCAGCAGCCAAGAAAGAAGCGGGAAGGGGATGAACACTGAAGCTTTCTTT.

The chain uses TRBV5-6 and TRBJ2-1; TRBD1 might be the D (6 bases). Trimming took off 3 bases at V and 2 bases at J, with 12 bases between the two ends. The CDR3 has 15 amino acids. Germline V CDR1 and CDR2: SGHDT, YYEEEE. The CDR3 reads CASSWGRQPYNEQFF. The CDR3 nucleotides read TGTGCCAGCAGCTGGGGGCGACAGCCCTACAATGAGCAGTTCTTC.

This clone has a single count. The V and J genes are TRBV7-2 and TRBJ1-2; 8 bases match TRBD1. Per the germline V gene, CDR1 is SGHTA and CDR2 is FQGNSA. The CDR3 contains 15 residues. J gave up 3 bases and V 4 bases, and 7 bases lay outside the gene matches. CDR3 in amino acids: CASSSRQGWDYGYTF. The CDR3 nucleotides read TGTGCCAGCAGCTCACGACAGGGGTGGGACTATGGCTACACCTTC.

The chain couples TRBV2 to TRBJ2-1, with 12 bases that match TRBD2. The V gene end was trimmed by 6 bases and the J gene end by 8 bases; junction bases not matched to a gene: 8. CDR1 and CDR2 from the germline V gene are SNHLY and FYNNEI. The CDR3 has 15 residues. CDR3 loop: CASRGLAGGPHEQFF. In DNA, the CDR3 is TGTGCCAGCAGAGGTCTAGCGGGGGGGCCCCATGAGCAGTTCTTC.

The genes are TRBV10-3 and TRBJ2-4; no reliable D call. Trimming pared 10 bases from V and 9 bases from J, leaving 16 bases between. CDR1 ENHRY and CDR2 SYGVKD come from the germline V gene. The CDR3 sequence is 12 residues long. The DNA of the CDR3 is TGTGCCACCGAAAGAGAGAGTGGCATTCAGTACTTC. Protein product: CATERESGIQYF.

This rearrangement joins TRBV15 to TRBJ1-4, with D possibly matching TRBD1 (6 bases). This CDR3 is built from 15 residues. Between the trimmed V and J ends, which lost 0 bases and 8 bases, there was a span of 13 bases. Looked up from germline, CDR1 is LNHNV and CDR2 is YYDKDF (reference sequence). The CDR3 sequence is CATSRDRGTPEKLFF. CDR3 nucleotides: TGTGCCACCAGCAGAGATCGAGGGACACCCGAAAAACTGTTTTTT.

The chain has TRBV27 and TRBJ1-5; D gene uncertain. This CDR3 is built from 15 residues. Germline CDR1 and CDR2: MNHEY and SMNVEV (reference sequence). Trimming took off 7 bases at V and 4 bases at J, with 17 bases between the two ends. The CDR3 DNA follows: TGTGCCAGCATGGGCCCCAGGAGGGTAAATCAGCCCCAGCATTTT. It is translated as CASMGPRRVNQPQHF.

CDR3 region: CASSPTTSNEKLFF. CDR3 DNA sequence: TGTGCCAGCAGTCCGACAACCTCTAATGAAAAACTGTTTTTT. V is TRBV6-5 and J is TRBJ1-4; no definite D call. Germline V gene sequence: CDR1 MNHEY, CDR2 SVGAGI. Between the trimmed V and J ends, which lost 5 bases and 3 bases, there was a span of 10 bases. The CDR3 consists of 14 residues.

Here the CDR3 reads CASIGCRRGCSGNTIYF. CDR3 DNA: TGTGCCAGCATCGGATGTAGGCGGGGGTGTTCTGGAAACACCATATATTTT. The V and J genes are TRBV6-4 and TRBJ1-3, with D tentatively TRBD1 (5 bases). In germline, CDR1 is MRHNA, CDR2 SNTAGT. Trimming removed 7 bases from V and 1 base from J, with 20 bases in between. This CDR3 has 17 amino acids.

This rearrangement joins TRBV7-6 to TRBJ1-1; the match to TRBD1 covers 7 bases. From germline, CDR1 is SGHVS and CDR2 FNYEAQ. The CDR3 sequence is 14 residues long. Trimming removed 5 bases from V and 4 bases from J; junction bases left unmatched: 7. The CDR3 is CASSINRQGTEAFF. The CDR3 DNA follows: TGTGCCAGCAGCATAAACAGACAGGGCACTGAAGCTTTCTTT.

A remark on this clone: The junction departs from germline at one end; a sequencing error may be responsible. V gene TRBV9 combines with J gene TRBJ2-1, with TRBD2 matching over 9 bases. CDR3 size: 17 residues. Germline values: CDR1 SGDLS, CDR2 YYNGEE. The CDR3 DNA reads TGTGCCAGCAGCTCCACACCTCTGGCGGGGGGGGGCAATAAGCAGTTCTTC. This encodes CASSSTPLAGGGNKQFF.

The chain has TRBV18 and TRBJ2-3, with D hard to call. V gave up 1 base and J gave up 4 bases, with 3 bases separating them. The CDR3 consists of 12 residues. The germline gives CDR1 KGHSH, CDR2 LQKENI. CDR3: CASSPLSDTQYF. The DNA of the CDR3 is TGTGCCAGCTCACCACTCTCAGATACGCAGTATTTT.

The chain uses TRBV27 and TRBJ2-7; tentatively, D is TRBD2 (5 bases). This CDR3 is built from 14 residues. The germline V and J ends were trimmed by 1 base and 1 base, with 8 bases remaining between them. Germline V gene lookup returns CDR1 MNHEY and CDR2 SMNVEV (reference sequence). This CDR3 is CASSLWSGSYEQYF. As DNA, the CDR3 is TGTGCCAGCAGTTTATGGTCGGGATCCTACGAGCAGTACTTC.

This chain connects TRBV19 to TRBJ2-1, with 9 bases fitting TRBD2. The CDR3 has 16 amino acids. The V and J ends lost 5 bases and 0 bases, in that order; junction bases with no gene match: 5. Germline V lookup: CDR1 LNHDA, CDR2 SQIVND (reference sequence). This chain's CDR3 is CASSQGAGGSYNEQFF. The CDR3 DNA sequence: TGTGCCAGTAGTCAGGGAGCGGGGGGCTCCTACAATGAGCAGTTCTTC.

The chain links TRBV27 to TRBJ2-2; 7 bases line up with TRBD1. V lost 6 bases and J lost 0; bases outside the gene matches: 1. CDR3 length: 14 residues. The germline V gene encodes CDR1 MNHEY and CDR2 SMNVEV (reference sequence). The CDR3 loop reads CASRGTANTGELFF. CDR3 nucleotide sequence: TGTGCCAGCAGGGGGACAGCGAACACCGGGGAGCTGTTTTTT.

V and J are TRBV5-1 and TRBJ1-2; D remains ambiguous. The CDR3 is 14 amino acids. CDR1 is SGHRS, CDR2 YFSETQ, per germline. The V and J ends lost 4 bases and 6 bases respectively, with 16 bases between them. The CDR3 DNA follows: TGCGCCAGCAGCCCCCGGGAAGGGCCGGATGGCTACACCTTC. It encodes CASSPREGPDGYTF.

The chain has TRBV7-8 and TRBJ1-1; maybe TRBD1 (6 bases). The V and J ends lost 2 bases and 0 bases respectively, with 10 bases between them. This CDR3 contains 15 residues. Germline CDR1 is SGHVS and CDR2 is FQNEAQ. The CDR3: CASSLRGQLNTEAFF. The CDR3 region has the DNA TGTGCCAGCAGCTTACGTGGACAGTTGAACACTGAAGCTTTCTTT.

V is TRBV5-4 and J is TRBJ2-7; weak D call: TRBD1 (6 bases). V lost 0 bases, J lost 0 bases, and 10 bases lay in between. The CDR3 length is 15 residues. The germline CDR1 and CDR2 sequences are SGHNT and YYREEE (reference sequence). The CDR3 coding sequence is TGTGCCAGCAGCTTGGTAGGACAGAACTCCTACGAGCAGTACTTC. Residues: CASSLVGQNSYEQYF.

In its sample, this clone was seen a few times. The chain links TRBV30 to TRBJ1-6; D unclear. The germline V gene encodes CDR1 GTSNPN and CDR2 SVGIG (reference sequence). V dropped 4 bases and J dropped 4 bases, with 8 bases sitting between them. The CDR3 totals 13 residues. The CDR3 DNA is TGTGCCTGGAACTCGGAGTATAATTCACCCCTCCACTTT. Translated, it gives CAWNSEYNSPLHF. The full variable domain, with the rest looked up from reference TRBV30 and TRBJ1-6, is SQTIHQWPATLVQPVGSPLSLECTVEGTSNPNLYWYRQAAGRGLQLLFYSVGIGQISSEVPQNLSASRPQDRQFILSSKKLLLSDSGFYLCAWNSEYNSPLHFGNGTRLTVT.